The 22 T cell receptor beta chains in this list originate from one sample, sequenced in a study of prognosis after radiotherapy for stage I lung cancer. Two rounds of multiplex PCR amplified TCR beta CDR3 from genomic DNA. Gene-specific primers for each TRBV and TRBJ gene drove first-round PCR. Each CDR3 protein is one row after TCRdb ran MiXCR on the multiplex PCR reads. The sample has fewer than 30,000 distinct CDR3 sequences; roughly 50% are singletons. The material sequenced was PBMCs, taken before or after stereotactic body radiation therapy (not recorded which). These receptors originate from a donor over 45 with non-small cell lung cancer.

This chain uses TRBV20-1 with TRBJ1-5; D not certain. This CDR3 region has 14 residues. V was shortened by 1 base and J by 9 bases, with 16 bases between the two germline ends. Germline assignment: CDR1 DFQATT and CDR2 SNEGSKA (reference sequence). The CDR3 loop is CSARVGGPAGPQHF. The DNA of the CDR3 is TGCAGTGCTAGAGTAGGCGGCCCCGCCGGGCCCCAGCATTTT.

In its sample, this clonotype was seen many times. V gene TRBV20-1 combines with J gene TRBJ2-3, with D maybe TRBD2 (6 bases). The CDR3 is 11 residues long. The germline V gene encodes CDR1 DFQATT and CDR2 SNEGSKA (reference sequence). The V end lost 3 bases, the J end lost 8 bases, and 9 bases lay between the germline ends. DNA for the CDR3: TGCAGTGCTAGCGGGGGTGGTACGCAGTATTTT. It encodes CSASGGGTQYF.

This clonotype turned up a few times. The chain uses TRBV6-5 and TRBJ2-2; D ambiguous. Trimming removed 2 bases from V and 5 bases from J, with 6 bases in between. This CDR3 is built from 13 residues. CDR1 and CDR2 from the germline V gene are MNHEY and SVGAGI. CDR3 sequence (DNA): TGTGCCAGCAGTTACGGGCGAACCGGGGAGCTGTTTTTT. As protein: CASSYGRTGELFF.

The chain employs TRBV7-9 and TRBJ2-7; 7 bases match TRBD1. V lost 4 bases and J lost 2; bases outside the gene matches: 2. Germline CDR1 SEHNR, CDR2 FQNEAQ (reference sequence). The CDR3 runs to 13 residues. The CDR3 is CASSWTGAYEQYF. In nucleotides, the CDR3 is TGTGCCAGCAGCTGGACAGGAGCCTACGAGCAGTACTTC.

This sequence joins TRBV7-8 and TRBJ1-3, with D unclear. Germline lookup yields CDR1 SGHVS and CDR2 FQNEAQ. This CDR3 comprises 14 residues. Between the trimmed V and J ends, which lost 6 bases and 0 bases, there was a span of 9 bases. The CDR3, as DNA: TGTGCCAGCAGACGGTGTGGCTCTGGAAACACCATATATTTT. This sequence encodes CASRRCGSGNTIYF.

Within the sample, this clonotype is medium-sized (0.01 to 0.1%). The rearrangement uses TRBV12-3 or TRBV12-4 and TRBJ2-7, with 8 nucleotides matching TRBD1. The CDR3 covers 13 residues. V dropped 6 bases and J dropped 4; count of bases not matched to a gene: 5. The CDR3 DNA follows: TGTGCCAGCAGGGGCCGGGACAGGTACGAGCAGTACTTC. Protein product: CASRGRDRYEQYF.

In the case of this clonotype: The germline gene is not matched at one end of the junction; a read error may be the cause. The chain uses TRBV5-4 and TRBJ2-7; possibly TRBD1 or TRBD2 for D (5 bases each). Germline loops: CDR1 SGHNT, CDR2 YYREEE (reference sequence). The CDR3 is made up of 12 amino acids. DNA of the CDR3: TGTTCCAGCAGCTTGGGGACGCACGAGCAGTGCTTC. It specifies CSSSLGTHEQCF.

The chain is built from TRBV6-2 or TRBV6-3 and TRBJ2-3, with D possibly being TRBD1 (5 bases). V was pared by 7 bases and J by 1 base, with 9 bases between. The CDR3 is 13 amino acids. Germline V gives CDR1 MNHEY, CDR2 SVGEGT. The DNA for the CDR3 is TGTGCCAGCAAAACAGGAGGCACAGATACGCAGTATTTT. It translates to CASKTGGTDTQYF.

By sample fraction, this clonotype is medium-sized. V gene TRBV27 combines with J gene TRBJ1-6, with D unclear. V lost 7 bases to trimming and J lost 10 bases, with 20 bases between them. Germline CDR1 and CDR2: MNHEY and SMNVEV (reference sequence). CDR3 length equals 15 residues. The DNA for the CDR3 is TGTGCCAGCACCTTTTTGGCCCGAGAGGGATCACCCCTCCACTTT. As protein: CASTFLAREGSPLHF.

In its sample, this clonotype ranks as medium-sized. This chain links TRBV27 with TRBJ2-7; maybe TRBD1 (5 bases). Between the trimmed V and J ends, which lost 5 bases and 2 bases, there was a span of 16 bases. Per germline, CDR1 MNHEY and CDR2 SMNVEV (reference sequence). The length of the CDR3 is 15 residues. CDR3 in amino acids: CASSADSSGTYEQYF. CDR3 in DNA: TGTGCCAGCAGTGCAGACAGTTCCGGTACCTACGAGCAGTACTTC.

This clonotype was counted a single time. The V gene is TRBV5-1, the J gene TRBJ2-3, with a tentative D call TRBD2 (6 bases). V gave up 1 base and J gave up 5 bases, with 14 bases separating them. There are 15 residues in the CDR3. Germline V lookup: CDR1 SGHRS, CDR2 YFSETQ. In DNA, the CDR3 is TGCGCCAGCAGCTTGTTCAGGGAGGTTGGAGATACGCAGTATTTT. As protein: CASSLFREVGDTQYF. Variable domain in full (rest from reference TRBV5-1 and TRBJ2-3): KAGVTQTPRYLIKTRGQQVTLSCSPISGHRSVSWYQQTPGQGLQFLFEYFSETQRNKGNFPGRFSGRQFSNSRSEMNVSTLELGDSALYLCASSLFREVGDTQYFGPGTRLTVL.

This clonotype was detected ten times or more. The rearrangement joins TRBV5-1 to TRBJ2-5; 10 nucleotides match TRBD1. The germline gives CDR1 SGHRS, CDR2 YFSETQ. The CDR3 consists of 14 residues. The trim removed 7 bases at V and 4 bases at J, leaving 7 bases unmatched. CDR3 in amino acids: CASRRTGGLETQYF. The CDR3 region has the DNA TGCGCCAGCCGACGGACAGGGGGTTTAGAGACCCAGTACTTC.

This clonotype was seen at least ten times. This sequence joins TRBV14 and TRBJ1-1, with D uncertain. V shed 0 bases and J shed 3 bases, with 8 bases lying between them. From germline, CDR1 is SGHDN and CDR2 FVKESK. There are 14 residues in the CDR3. This CDR3 reads CASSQETWDTEAFF. The CDR3 DNA reads TGTGCCAGCAGCCAAGAAACGTGGGACACTGAAGCTTTCTTT.

This clonotype was seen repeatedly, ten times or more. The rearrangement links TRBV6-5 to TRBJ2-7; 9 positions agree with TRBD1. The CDR3 contains 16 residues. Trimming at V came to 2 bases and at J to 4 bases, leaving 9 bases not matched to a gene. The V gene's germline CDR1 is MNHEY and CDR2 SVGAGI. The CDR3 nucleotides are TGTGCCAGCAGTTACCACAGCCCGGGACAGGGTTACGAGCAGTACTTC. Translated, it gives CASSYHSPGQGYEQYF.

This clonotype was picked up many times. The CDR3 region is CASSPSPGLAMGEQYF. CDR3 sequence (DNA): TGTGCCAGCAGCCCGTCCCCCGGATTAGCCATGGGGGAGCAGTACTTC. The gene calls are TRBV9 and TRBJ2-7; D gene uncertain. V lost 4 bases to trimming and J lost 7 bases, with 24 bases between them. The CDR3 covers 16 residues. CDR1 and CDR2 (germline): SGDLS, YYNGEE.

This clonotype was picked up a small number of times. An end of the junction does not agree with germline; a read error may underlie this. V usage is TRBV10-2 and J usage is TRBJ2-7, with 8 bases that match TRBD2. This CDR3 region has 17 residues. Germline V gene data show CDR1 as WSHSY and CDR2 as SAAADI. The CDR3 nucleotides are TGCGCCAGCAGTGAGACTTTAACTAGCGGATTCCCCGTCGAGCATTACTTC. Translated: CASSETLTSGFPVEHYF.

In regard to this clonotype: Given a far larger clone just one base away, this is likely a sequencing read error. The chain couples TRBV27 to TRBJ2-5, with 7 bases fitting TRBD1. TRBJ2-1 matches the DNA end more closely, so the J call is doubtful. The germline V gene has CDR1 MNHEY and CDR2 SMNVEV (reference sequence). This CDR3 has 15 residues. The CDR3 region has the DNA TGTGCCAGCAACCTATCGGGTAGGGGGCGCAGTGAGCAGTTCTTC. Translating gives CASNLSGRGRSEQFF.

This clonotype was seen just once. This probably arose from a read error, given a far larger clone one base away. V gene TRBV6-5 combines with J gene TRBJ1-5; D gene unclear. There are 15 residues in the CDR3. Germline V gene lookup returns CDR1 MNHEY and CDR2 SVGAGI. The CDR3 DNA reads TGTGCCAGCAGTGACGGTACCTGGCGCAATCAGCCCCATCATTTT. Its protein product is CASSDGTWRNQPHHF.

The chain is built from TRBV5-4 and TRBJ2-5; 8 bases fit TRBD2. CDR1 is SGHNT, CDR2 YYREEE, per germline (reference sequence). The CDR3 spans 17 residues. With V trimmed by 10 bases and J by 7 bases, 24 bases remained unmatched. CDR3 protein: CACSPSVHITGGGTQYF. The CDR3 region has the DNA TGTGCCTGCTCACCTAGCGTGCATATTACGGGAGGGGGGACCCAGTACTTC.

This clonotype was counted only a few times. A far larger clone is a single base away, which makes a read error likely. This chain connects TRBV6-4 to TRBJ2-7; weak D call: TRBD2 (6 bases). CDR3 length equals 14 residues. Germline loops: CDR1 MRHNA, CDR2 SNTAGT. The CDR3 DNA reads as TGTTCCAGCAGCCAACTAGTCCGGGGGTACGAGCAGTACTTC. Protein sequence: CSSSQLVRGYEQYF.

By share, this clonotype ranks as medium-sized (0.01 to 0.1%). The V gene is TRBV12-3 or TRBV12-4, the J gene TRBJ2-2, with 8 bases that match TRBD2. This CDR3 has 15 residues. J lost 5 bases, V lost 5 bases, and 7 bases had no gene match. The CDR3 region has the DNA TGTGCCAGCAGTAAACTGGGACTAGGAACCGGGGAGCTGTTTTTT. Translated, it gives CASSKLGLGTGELFF.

The table lists this clonotype with a count of one. One base separates it from a far larger clone, so it is likely a read error. The V gene is TRBV6-1, the J gene TRBJ2-2, with D tentatively TRBD2 (6 bases). V was clipped by 6 bases and J by 2 bases, with 13 bases between them. CDR3 size: 15 residues. Per the germline V gene, CDR1 is MNHNS and CDR2 is SASEGT. CDR3 coding DNA: TGTGCCAGCAGGGGGATAGCGGCCAACACCGGGGAGCTGTTTTTT. This translates into CASRGIAANTGELFF.